These 29 T cell receptor beta chains were all obtained from the same sample, sequenced in a study of CD8+ T cells in alopecia areata. cDNA prepared by RNA extraction and subsequent reverse transcription served as the template for sequencing. Profiled with immunoSEQ multiplex PCR; TCRdb holds only in-frame clones, not every one. The sample yields 120,000 to 150,000 clones, around 82% seen once. Treatment noted: oral pan-JAK inhibitor, 5-10 mg twice daily. Material: CD8+ T cells sorted from blood, obtained at week 4, from a patient treated with tofacitinib. These receptors were taken from a human donor with alopecia areata.

This clone was detected only once. The chain links TRBV2 to TRBJ1-5, with D possibly being TRBD1 (6 bases). Per the germline V gene, CDR1 is SNHLY and CDR2 is FYNNEI. Trimming removed 2 bases at V and 2 bases at J, with 10 bases between. This CDR3 spans 15 amino acids. The DNA of the CDR3 is TGTGCCAGCAGTGAATTGGGGGCAGGCAATCAGCCCCAGCATTTT. This gives the protein CASSELGAGNQPQHF.

This chain uses TRBV29-1 with TRBJ2-1; D not certain. Germline V gene sequence: CDR1 SQVTM, CDR2 ANQGSEA. The germline V and J ends were trimmed by 2 bases and 12 bases, with 11 bases remaining between them. The CDR3 length is 11 residues. CDR3 in amino acids: CSVEISVGQFF. Written as DNA, the CDR3 is TGCAGCGTTGAAATATCGGTGGGGCAGTTCTTC.

The chain links TRBV5-1 to TRBJ2-3, with D tentatively TRBD2 (6 bases). The CDR3 is made up of 16 amino acids. V lost 3 bases and J lost 4, with 18 bases in between. In germline, CDR1 is SGHRS, CDR2 YFSETQ. The CDR3 bases are TGCGCCAGCAGCTCGACGACTAGTTTTGCGGCAGATACGCAGTATTTT. Encoded protein: CASSSTTSFAADTQYF.

The V call is TRBV29-1, the J call TRBJ2-6; 9 bases align to TRBD1. The CDR3 spans 19 residues. With 0 bases clipped from V and 0 bases from J, the junction kept 9 bases outside the gene matches. Germline CDR1 reads SQVTM; CDR2 reads ANQGSEA. The CDR3 region is CSVEDRDRVGPSGANVLTF. The CDR3 DNA reads as TGCAGCGTTGAAGATCGGGACAGGGTAGGACCCTCTGGGGCCAACGTCCTGACTTTC.

This CDR3 is CSVELAGGSPYEQYF. The DNA for the CDR3 is TGCAGCGTTGAATTGGCGGGGGGCTCACCCTACGAGCAGTACTTC. The V gene is TRBV29-1, the J gene TRBJ2-7, with 8 bases matching TRBD2. J was trimmed by 2 bases and V by 2 bases; bases with no gene match: 8. Looked up from germline, CDR1 is SQVTM and CDR2 is ANQGSEA. The CDR3 consists of 15 residues.

The rearrangement joins TRBV29-1 to TRBJ2-2, with D unresolved. Germline V gene data show CDR1 as SQVTM and CDR2 as ANQGSEA. The ends were cut back, 7 bases at V and 1 base at J, with 10 bases in the middle. The CDR3 contains 13 residues. The CDR3 here is CSAVNGNTGELFF. CDR3 nucleotide sequence: TGCAGCGCGGTAAACGGGAACACCGGGGAGCTGTTTTTT.

This chain links TRBV7-6 with TRBJ2-7; D may be TRBD1 or TRBD2 (5 bases each). The CDR3 contains 15 residues. V was shortened by 5 bases and J by 3 bases, with 17 bases between the two germline ends. CDR1 and CDR2 (germline): SGHVS, FNYEAQ. The CDR3 coding sequence is TGTGCCAGCAGCCAGAGTGCCGGGGACCTCTACGAGCAGTACTTC. Protein: CASSQSAGDLYEQYF.

The rearrangement links TRBV7-6 to TRBJ2-5; TRBD1 matches 8 bases. V gave up 3 bases and J gave up 0 bases; unmatched junction bases: 6. The CDR3 loop spans 16 amino acids. CDR1 is SGHVS, CDR2 FNYEAQ, per germline. The CDR3 region is CASSLGTGGYQETQYF. The CDR3 DNA follows: TGTGCCAGCAGCTTGGGGACAGGCGGATACCAAGAGACCCAGTACTTC.

CDR3 DNA sequence: TGTGCCAGCAGCTTAGGACTAGCGGGGGCGCCGCAGTACTTC. This encodes CASSLGLAGAPQYF. V and J are TRBV7-8 and TRBJ2-5; 12 positions agree with TRBD2. V gave up 1 base and J gave up 11 bases; unmatched junction bases: 5. Germline values: CDR1 SGHVS, CDR2 FQNEAQ. The CDR3 totals 14 residues.

This clone came up once. The chain couples TRBV6-1 to TRBJ2-2, with D perhaps TRBD1 (5 bases). V dropped 5 bases and J dropped 5 bases, with 6 bases sitting between them. Per the germline V gene, CDR1 is MNHNS and CDR2 is SASEGT. There are 12 residues in the CDR3. Written as DNA, the CDR3 is TGTGCCAGCAGTCAGGGAACCGGGGAGCTGTTTTTT. Protein product: CASSQGTGELFF.

The chain joins TRBV7-2 to TRBJ2-5, with D maybe TRBD2 (6 bases). Germline CDR1 is SGHTA and CDR2 is FQGNSA. The V end was cut by 2 bases, the J end by 5 bases, with 12 bases between. CDR3 size: 14 residues. The CDR3 protein is CASSLWGVSETQYF. The CDR3 nucleotides read TGTGCCAGCAGCTTATGGGGGGTATCGGAGACCCAGTACTTC.

The gene calls are TRBV29-1 and TRBJ2-3; unclear D gene. The V end lost 3 bases, the J end lost 4 bases, and 17 bases lay between the germline ends. Germline V lookup: CDR1 SQVTM, CDR2 ANQGSEA. This CDR3 is 15 amino acids long. The chain's CDR3 is CSVDNYLDPSDTQYF. The CDR3, as DNA: TGCAGCGTTGATAACTACCTAGACCCTTCAGATACGCAGTATTTT.

This clone was picked up a small number of times. V gene TRBV7-2 combines with J gene TRBJ2-1; 12 nucleotides agree with TRBD2. In germline, CDR1 is SGHTA, CDR2 FQGNSA. The junction had 6 bases not matched to a gene; V was cut back by 4 bases and J by 8 bases. The CDR3 runs to 15 residues. The CDR3 nucleotides read TGTGCCAGCAGCTATCTAGCGGGGGGGCCAGATGAGCAGTTCTTC. Translating gives CASSYLAGGPDEQFF.

V usage is TRBV7-9 and J usage is TRBJ2-5, with TRBD2 identical over 11 bases. Germline V gene sequence: CDR1 SEHNR, CDR2 FQNEAQ (reference sequence). CDR3 size: 15 residues. V lost 10 bases, J lost 3 bases, and 10 bases stayed unmatched. The CDR3 region is CANRHSGGAEETQYF. For the CDR3, the DNA is TGTGCCAACAGACATAGCGGGGGGGCGGAAGAGACCCAGTACTTC.

This chain uses TRBV29-1 with TRBJ2-7; 9 bases fit TRBD1. CDR1 is SQVTM, CDR2 ANQGSEA, per germline. V lost 6 bases to trimming and J lost 7 bases; unmatched junction nucleotides: 13. This CDR3 contains 14 residues. As DNA, the CDR3 is TGCAGCGTCGAGGCAACGACAGGGGGTAGAGAGCAGTACTTC. It encodes CSVEATTGGREQYF.

The CDR3 nucleotides are TGTGCCAGCAGTTACGTGCGAGGTGCAGATACGCAGTATTTT. This codes for CASSYVRGADTQYF. V is TRBV27 and J is TRBJ2-3; D is uncertain. Germline V CDR1 and CDR2: MNHEY, SMNVEV (reference sequence). The CDR3 is 14 residues long. V dropped 4 bases and J dropped 4 bases, with 12 bases sitting between them.

The chain is built from TRBV27 and TRBJ2-2, with 11 positions matching TRBD2. V shed 4 bases and J 0 bases; nucleotides not matched to a gene: 4. Germline CDR1 reads MNHEY; CDR2 reads SMNVEV (reference sequence). The CDR3 runs to 17 residues. CDR3 coding DNA: TGTGCCAGCAGTTACCTAGCGGGGGGTTCGAACACCGGGGAGCTGTTTTTT. This codes for CASSYLAGGSNTGELFF.

This CDR3 reads CASSTGQGDTGELFF. The CDR3 nucleotides are TGTGCCAGTAGTACGGGACAGGGGGACACCGGGGAGCTGTTTTTT. V and J are TRBV19 and TRBJ2-2, with 11 bases lining up with TRBD1. Germline V gene lookup returns CDR1 LNHDA and CDR2 SQIVND (reference sequence). V was clipped by 4 bases and J by 3 bases; unmatched bases: 1. The CDR3 spans 15 residues.

The chain links TRBV27 to TRBJ2-7, with 8 bases identical to TRBD1. The CDR3 runs to 14 residues. The germline V gene encodes CDR1 MNHEY and CDR2 SMNVEV (reference sequence). V shed 3 bases, J shed 3 bases, and the junction held 4 bases outside the gene matches. The CDR3 region has the DNA TGTGCCAGCAGTTTGGACAGGGTCCACTACGAGCAGTACTTC. Residues: CASSLDRVHYEQYF.

This chain joins TRBV11-1 and TRBJ2-7; TRBD2 matches 7 bases. After removal of 5 bases from V and 1 base from J, the junction contained 8 bases not matched to a gene. CDR1 SGHAT and CDR2 FQDESV come from the germline V gene (reference sequence). This CDR3 contains 15 residues. This CDR3 reads CASSPEGGASYEQYF. In nucleotides, the CDR3 is TGTGCCAGCAGCCCTGAGGGAGGGGCGTCCTACGAGCAGTACTTC.

The V call is TRBV5-6, the J call TRBJ1-3, with a possible D match to TRBD1 (5 bases). Germline assignment: CDR1 SGHDT and CDR2 YYEEEE. The CDR3 totals 13 residues. Deletions cut 7 bases from V and 9 bases from J, with 17 bases between. The CDR3 DNA sequence: TGTGCCAGCGGGACGACGGGACTACGCACCATATATTTT. It is translated as CASGTTGLRTIYF.

The chain has TRBV7-9 and TRBJ1-4; D is ambiguous. The CDR3 loop spans 11 amino acids. V was cut by 1 base and J by 12 bases, with 6 bases left in between. Germline V gene lookup returns CDR1 SEHNR and CDR2 FQNEAQ (reference sequence). This chain's CDR3 is CASSLGVELFF. The DNA of the CDR3 is TGTGCCAGCAGCTTAGGTGTAGAACTGTTTTTT.

The CDR3 sequence: CASSFSHEQYF. As DNA, the CDR3 is TGTGCCAGCAGCTTTAGCCACGAGCAGTACTTC. The V gene is TRBV5-6, the J gene TRBJ2-7, with unresolved D. Germline V CDR1 and CDR2: SGHDT, YYEEEE. V was clipped by 2 bases and J by 5 bases, with 5 bases between them. The CDR3 runs 11 residues.

CDR3 protein: CASSLEGWKSYEQYF. The CDR3 nucleotides are TGTGCCAGCAGCTTAGAAGGGTGGAAGTCCTACGAGCAGTACTTC. The rearrangement joins TRBV7-9 to TRBJ2-7, with D uncertain. Germline V gene sequence: CDR1 SEHNR, CDR2 FQNEAQ (reference sequence). V shed 1 base and J shed 1 base, with 11 bases lying between them. CDR3 length: 15 residues.

The gene calls are TRBV10-3 and TRBJ2-7; tentative D call: TRBD1 (7 bases). V was cut by 6 bases and J by 1 base, with 13 bases left in between. The CDR3 is 14 amino acids. The V gene's germline CDR1 is ENHRY and CDR2 SYGVKD. CDR3 sequence reads: CAIRRAGGSYEQYF. CDR3 in DNA: TGTGCCATCAGAAGAGCAGGGGGGTCCTACGAGCAGTACTTC.

J is TRBJ2-5 and V is TRBV4-1, with D perhaps TRBD1 (5 bases). This CDR3 is 14 amino acids long. V lost 0 bases to trimming and J lost 2 bases, with 7 bases between them. CDR1 is MGHRA and CDR2 is YSYEKL in the germline V gene. Written as DNA, the CDR3 is TGCGCCAGCAGCCAAGAAGGACAACAAGAGACCCAGTACTTC. Its protein product is CASSQEGQQETQYF.

The rearrangement joins TRBV18 to TRBJ2-5; TRBD2 might be the D (5 bases). The CDR3 totals 16 residues. Germline V gene sequence: CDR1 KGHSH, CDR2 LQKENI. V was trimmed by 5 bases and J by 1 base, leaving 17 bases between them. The CDR3 bases are TGTGCCAGCTCAAGATTGCCGTTAGAGGGCCAAGAGACCCAGTACTTC. It is translated as CASSRLPLEGQETQYF.

V and J are TRBV15 and TRBJ2-5; tentatively, D is TRBD1 or TRBD2 (5 bases each). The CDR3 length is 16 residues. Germline loops: CDR1 LNHNV, CDR2 YYDKDF (reference sequence). V dropped 5 bases and J dropped 2 bases, with 18 bases sitting between them. The CDR3 sequence: CATSRRGPATQETQYF. The CDR3 coding sequence is TGTGCCACCAGCCGAAGGGGACCGGCTACTCAAGAGACCCAGTACTTC. Full variable domain (outside the CDR3, taken from reference TRBV15 and TRBJ2-5): DAMVIQNPRYQVTQFGKPVTLSCSQTLNHNVMYWYQQKSSQAPKLLFHYYDKDFNNEADTPDNFQSRRPNTSFCFLDIRSPGLGDTAMYLCATSRRGPATQETQYFGPGTRLLVL.

The rearrangement links TRBV6-6 to TRBJ1-2; the D is unclear. V lost 2 bases, J lost 8 bases, and 9 bases lay in between. In germline, CDR1 is MNHNY, CDR2 SVGAGI (reference sequence). The CDR3 totals 12 residues. CDR3 DNA: TGTGCCAGCAGTTACCTCGCAGGAGGCTACACCTTC. It encodes CASSYLAGGYTF.